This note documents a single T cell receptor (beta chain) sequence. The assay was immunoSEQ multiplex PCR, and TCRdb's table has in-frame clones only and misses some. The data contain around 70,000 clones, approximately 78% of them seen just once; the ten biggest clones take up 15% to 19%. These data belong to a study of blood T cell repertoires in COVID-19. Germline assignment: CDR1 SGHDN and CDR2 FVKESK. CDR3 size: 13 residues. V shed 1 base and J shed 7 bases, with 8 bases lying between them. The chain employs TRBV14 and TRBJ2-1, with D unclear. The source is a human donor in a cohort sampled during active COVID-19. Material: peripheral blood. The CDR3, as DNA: TGTGCCAGCAGCCAAGTACGAGCGAATGAGCAGTTCTTC. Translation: CASSQVRANEQFF.